The 32 T cell receptor beta chains in this list originate from one sample, sequenced in a study of regulatory T cells in long-lasting Graves disease. Time point given: persistent/refractory GD, antithyroid drugs over 5 years with positive TRAb. Construction of the TCR library relied on RNA isolated from PBMCs. Building of the TCR beta libraries involved iRepertoire HTBI primers and Arm-PCR of CDR3 regions. TCRdb called the multiplex PCR reads again in MiXCR, with one record for every CDR3 protein. The data show about 400,000 distinct CDR3 sequences, roughly 20% seen once. Sequencing was performed on peripheral blood mononuclear cells (PBMCs), taken when the disease was refractory, from a patient treated with antithyroid drugs. Every receptor here comes from a female donor with Graves disease.

This clonotype turned up a few times. The J gene is TRBJ1-2, the V gene TRBV29-1; D is unclear. Germline loops: CDR1 SQVTM, CDR2 ANQGSEA. Trimming removed 7 bases at V and 7 bases at J, with 13 bases between. The CDR3 is 11 residues long. In DNA form, the CDR3 reads TGCAGCGCCCGTGTAGGGTTTGGCTACACCTTC. This encodes CSARVGFGYTF.

This clonotype has only a few counts. The gene calls are TRBV7-9 and TRBJ1-2; no clear D gene. The CDR3 runs 16 residues. Trimming stripped 5 bases from V and 6 bases from J, with 22 bases between. Germline CDR1 reads SEHNR; CDR2 reads FQNEAQ (reference sequence). Here the CDR3 reads CASSLSSGLGWDGYTF. The CDR3 bases are TGTGCCAGCAGCCTAAGCTCTGGACTAGGTTGGGATGGCTACACCTTC.

V usage is TRBV4-3 and J usage is TRBJ1-1; D remains ambiguous. Germline-derived CDR1 and CDR2 are LGHNA and YSLEER. Trimming pared 8 bases from V and 5 bases from J, leaving 21 bases between. The CDR3 runs 15 residues. CDR3 in amino acids: CASGNNAGTGTEAFF. CDR3 coding DNA: TGCGCCAGCGGAAACAACGCGGGAACGGGGACTGAAGCTTTCTTT.

J is TRBJ1-2 and V is TRBV27; 7 positions match TRBD1. CDR1 is MNHEY, CDR2 SMNVEV, per germline (reference sequence). CDR3 size: 13 residues. J lost 8 bases, V lost 4 bases, and 7 bases had no gene match. The CDR3 DNA sequence: TGTGCCAGCAGTTCACAGGGGCCGGGAGGCTACACCTTC. Its translation: CASSSQGPGGYTF.

In this sample, this clonotype turned up a few times. The V and J genes are TRBV7-9 and TRBJ1-2; TRBD1 agrees at 8 bases. J was trimmed by 6 bases and V by 1 base; bases with no gene match: 1. This CDR3 is built from 13 residues. CDR1 SEHNR and CDR2 FQNEAQ come from the germline V gene (reference sequence). This chain's CDR3 is CASSLGQGNGYTF. In DNA form, the CDR3 reads TGTGCCAGCAGCTTAGGACAGGGGAATGGCTACACCTTC.

The gene calls are TRBV25-1 and TRBJ2-7; D is unresolved. The germline CDR1 and CDR2 sequences are MGHDK and SYGVNS. The length of the CDR3 is 14 residues. V was trimmed by 3 bases and J by 6 bases, leaving 15 bases between them. CDR3 nucleotide sequence: TGTGCCAGCAGTGATCTCATAAGTGGTGGCGAGCAGTACTTC. Protein: CASSDLISGGEQYF.

The chain employs TRBV14 and TRBJ1-1, with 9 bases that match TRBD1. This CDR3 comprises 19 residues. Germline V gives CDR1 SGHDN, CDR2 FVKESK. After removal of 1 base from V and 0 bases from J, the junction contained 12 bases not matched to a gene. The CDR3 DNA reads as TGTGCCAGCAGCCAAGGAGGAGGACAGGGGCCAAATCTGAACACTGAAGCTTTCTTT. Protein sequence: CASSQGGGQGPNLNTEAFF.

The table lists this clonotype with many counts. The chain employs TRBV28 and TRBJ1-1, with D unresolved. The germline CDR1 and CDR2 sequences are MDHEN and SYDVKM. The CDR3 runs to 13 residues. The V and J ends lost 6 bases and 0 bases respectively, with 8 bases between them. The CDR3 protein is CASSPYMNTEAFF. CDR3 coding DNA: TGTGCCAGCAGCCCGTACATGAACACTGAAGCTTTCTTT.

The rearrangement joins TRBV27 to TRBJ2-5; D is perhaps TRBD1 (6 bases). The CDR3 runs to 14 residues. Germline CDR1 is MNHEY and CDR2 is SMNVEV (reference sequence). V lost 5 bases and J 5 bases, leaving 15 bases between the germline ends. CDR3 sequence: CASSLPGTRETQYF. The CDR3 DNA follows: TGTGCCAGCAGTCTACCAGGGACACGGGAGACCCAGTACTTC.

This clonotype was counted many times. The chain carries TRBV29-1 and TRBJ1-2; a weak D match, TRBD1 (5 bases). The CDR3 runs 11 residues. From germline, CDR1 is SQVTM and CDR2 ANQGSEA. The ends were cut back, 6 bases at V and 8 bases at J, with 13 bases in the middle. The CDR3: CSVGGERGYTF. CDR3 nucleotide sequence: TGCAGCGTGGGGGGAGAGAGGGGCTACACCTTC.

This clonotype was picked up a small number of times. The chain uses TRBV28 and TRBJ2-5, with 11 bases aligning to TRBD2. CDR3 size: 18 residues. The J segment lost 13 bases and the V segment lost 3 bases, leaving 22 bases of the junction unmatched. Germline assignment: CDR1 MDHEN and CDR2 SYDVKM. The CDR3 region is CASSFGTSGRKYQEIRYF. The CDR3 DNA reads TGTGCCAGCAGTTTTGGTACTAGCGGGAGAAAGTACCAAGAGATCCGGTACTTC.

The V gene is TRBV15, the J gene TRBJ1-4; 7 nucleotides line up with TRBD1. Per germline, CDR1 LNHNV and CDR2 YYDKDF (reference sequence). This CDR3 is 18 amino acids long. Losses at the gene ends were 1 base for V and 0 bases for J; bases not matched to a gene: 8. CDR3 DNA: TGTGCCACCAGCAGAGGCAGCTTCAGGGGGACAACTAATGAAAAACTGTTTTTT. This encodes CATSRGSFRGTTNEKLFF.

This clonotype was seen many times. V gene TRBV6-1 combines with J gene TRBJ1-5, with D unclear. Germline lookup yields CDR1 MNHNS and CDR2 SASEGT. CDR3 length equals 14 residues. The ends were cut back, 6 bases at V and 0 bases at J, with 9 bases in the middle. The CDR3 DNA sequence: TGTGCCAGCAGGGAGTCAGGTAGCAATCAGCCCCAGCATTTT. Amino acids: CASRESGSNQPQHF.

Only a few counts were recorded for this clonotype. J is TRBJ1-3 and V is TRBV2, with a possible D match to TRBD1 (5 bases). The V end lost 6 bases, the J end lost 0 bases, and 12 bases lay between the germline ends. The CDR3 is 15 amino acids. Germline loops: CDR1 SNHLY, CDR2 FYNNEI. The CDR3 here is CASRYGTASGNTIYF. The CDR3 DNA reads as TGTGCCAGCAGGTACGGGACGGCCTCTGGAAACACCATATATTTT.

V gene TRBV6-1 combines with J gene TRBJ2-1; the D gene is possibly TRBD1 (5 bases). This CDR3 is 13 amino acids long. Trimming removed 6 bases at V and 14 bases at J, with 20 bases between. In germline, CDR1 is MNHNS, CDR2 SASEGT. In DNA, the CDR3 is TGTGCCAGCAGCCCCGACAGCTTGGGGTTGGAGTTCTTC. This sequence encodes CASSPDSLGLEFF.

This chain joins TRBV19 and TRBJ1-1; 8 positions agree with TRBD1. The CDR3 consists of 13 residues. Per the germline V gene, CDR1 is LNHDA and CDR2 is SQIVND (reference sequence). Trimming took 4 bases from V and 6 from J; bases not matched to a gene: 4. This CDR3 is CASSTGQVAEAFF. The CDR3 bases are TGTGCCAGTAGTACGGGACAGGTTGCTGAAGCTTTCTTT.

The V gene is TRBV5-6, the J gene TRBJ2-5; 10 bases are a match to TRBD2. V was clipped by 4 bases and J by 3 bases; unmatched bases: 6. CDR3 length: 15 amino acids. The germline gives CDR1 SGHDT, CDR2 YYEEEE. DNA of the CDR3: TGTGCCAGCAGCCCTCAAGCGGGAGGGAAAGAGACCCAGTACTTC. Translated, it gives CASSPQAGGKETQYF.

The CDR3 reads CASSGTEDYNEQFF. DNA for the CDR3: TGTGCCAGCAGCGGGACAGAAGACTACAATGAGCAGTTCTTC. The rearrangement uses TRBV12-3 or TRBV12-4 and TRBJ2-1; 7 bases fit TRBD1. The CDR3 loop spans 14 amino acids. Trimming took 6 bases from V and 3 from J; bases not matched to a gene: 5.

In regard to this clonotype: The junction differs from germline at one of its ends, possibly a read error. The chain employs TRBV12-3 or TRBV12-4 and TRBJ2-5; 10 positions agree with TRBD2. This CDR3 contains 16 residues. The CDR3 spells CASSSGGAGGTETQYF. CDR3 DNA: TGCGCCAGCAGCTCGGGAGGAGCGGGAGGGACCGAGACCCAGTACTTC.

This clonotype was counted many times. The V gene is TRBV30, the J gene TRBJ2-7, with 9 positions matching TRBD2. Trimming at V came to 6 bases and at J to 7 bases, leaving 7 bases not matched to a gene. CDR1 and CDR2 from the germline V gene are GTSNPN and SVGIG (reference sequence). The CDR3 spans 12 residues. CDR3 sequence (DNA): TGTGCCTGTATTAGCGGGAGAATGGAGCAGTACTTC. Translation: CACISGRMEQYF.

This clonotype was seen at least ten times. This chain joins TRBV12-3 or TRBV12-4 and TRBJ2-7; D call uncertain. Trimming left V 6 bases short and J 2 bases short, with 14 bases between. The CDR3 length is 14 residues. In nucleotides, the CDR3 is TGTGCCAGCAGATCGGACCGAACTCCCTACGAGCAGTACTTC. This encodes CASRSDRTPYEQYF.

In this sample, this clonotype turned up many times. This chain joins TRBV2 and TRBJ2-7; 8 bases are shared with TRBD1. The germline V gene encodes CDR1 SNHLY and CDR2 FYNNEI. Trimming at V came to 5 bases and at J to 0 bases, leaving 12 bases not matched to a gene. The CDR3 length is 17 residues. CDR3 nucleotides: TGTGCCAGCAGTCCCGGACAGGGTTTCACCATCTCCTACGAGCAGTACTTC. As protein: CASSPGQGFTISYEQYF. Looking up the rest from reference TRBV2 and TRBJ2-7 gives the full variable domain: EPEVTQTPSHQVTQMGQEVILRCVPISNHLYFYWYRQILGQKVEFLVSFYNNEISEKSEIFDDQFSVERPDGSNFTLKIRSTKLEDSAMYFCASSPGQGFTISYEQYFGPGTRLTVT.

Many counts were recorded for this clonotype. The V and J genes are TRBV11-2 and TRBJ1-1; weak D call: TRBD1 (5 bases). The germline V gene encodes CDR1 SGHAT and CDR2 FQNNGV. V shed 3 bases and J shed 1 base, with 9 bases lying between them. This CDR3 is 14 amino acids long. CDR3 sequence (DNA): TGTGCCAGCAGCTTCTGGGGGGGGAACACTGAAGCTTTCTTT. The encoded protein is CASSFWGGNTEAFF.

This clonotype was detected only a few times. In DNA form, the CDR3 reads TGTGCCAGTACCCCGACAGGGGGCACTGAAGCTTTCTTT. Amino acid sequence: CASTPTGGTEAFF. The chain joins TRBV19 to TRBJ1-1; 9 bases are shared with TRBD1. Germline values: CDR1 LNHDA, CDR2 SQIVND (reference sequence). This CDR3 region has 13 residues. The junction had 4 bases not matched to a gene; V was cut back by 7 bases and J by 4 bases.

Comment on this clonotype: Being one base from a much bigger clone, this may be a read error. This chain uses TRBV29-1 with TRBJ2-5; D is ambiguous. Germline V gives CDR1 SQVTM, CDR2 ANQGSEA. The CDR3 loop spans 10 amino acids. Between the trimmed V and J ends, which lost 6 bases and 7 bases, there was a span of 9 bases. CDR3 sequence (DNA): TGCAGCGTCGCGTTAGGGACCCAGTACTTC. This codes for CSVALGTQYF.

In its sample, this clonotype was seen many times. V gene TRBV29-1 combines with J gene TRBJ1-4; D may be TRBD1 (6 bases). The V gene lost 7 bases and the J gene lost 7 bases, with 13 bases spanning the gap. The CDR3 sequence is 12 residues long. Per germline, CDR1 SQVTM and CDR2 ANQGSEA. The CDR3 loop reads CSAMTGSEKLFF. As DNA, the CDR3 is TGCAGCGCTATGACAGGAAGTGAAAAACTGTTTTTT.

This clonotype was recorded at least ten times. The rearrangement uses TRBV18 and TRBJ2-2; D remains unclear. The V and J ends lost 3 bases and 0 bases respectively, with 2 bases between them. Germline V CDR1 and CDR2: KGHSH, LQKENI. This CDR3 is built from 13 residues. CDR3 nucleotides: TGTGCCAGCTCACCTTCGAACACCGGGGAGCTGTTTTTT. Protein: CASSPSNTGELFF.

At least ten counts were recorded for this clonotype. The chain links TRBV12-3 or TRBV12-4 to TRBJ1-6; maybe TRBD1 (5 bases). Deletions cut 2 bases from V and 3 bases from J, with 14 bases between. The CDR3 loop spans 17 amino acids. The CDR3 loop is CASSLIIGGDYNSPLHF. The CDR3 region has the DNA TGTGCCAGCAGTTTAATAATCGGGGGGGACTATAATTCACCCCTCCACTTT.

The V call is TRBV20-1, the J call TRBJ2-3; 11 bases are a match to TRBD2. V shed 0 bases and J 6 bases; nucleotides not matched to a gene: 8. The CDR3 is 16 amino acids. Per germline, CDR1 DFQATT and CDR2 SNEGSKA (reference sequence). CDR3 sequence (DNA): TGCAGTGCTAGAGATCCCGGTAGCGGGAGGGCCGATACGCAGTATTTT. This codes for CSARDPGSGRADTQYF.

This clonotype appeared a few times. The chain is built from TRBV10-2 and TRBJ1-5; no reliable D call. CDR3 size: 15 residues. The germline V and J ends were trimmed by 3 bases and 5 bases, with 14 bases remaining between them. The germline CDR1 and CDR2 sequences are WSHSY and SAAADI. The DNA for the CDR3 is TGCGCCAGCAGTGAATGGCGTGGGAGCGATCAGCCCCAGCATTTT. It is translated as CASSEWRGSDQPQHF.

This clonotype was picked up a small number of times. The J gene is TRBJ2-5, the V gene TRBV5-4; D is perhaps TRBD2 (5 bases). Germline V lookup: CDR1 SGHNT, CDR2 YYREEE (reference sequence). Trimming took off 0 bases at V and 7 bases at J, with 13 bases between the two ends. This CDR3 has 14 residues. The CDR3 spells CASSLAGGRGTQYF. CDR3 nucleotides: TGTGCCAGCAGCTTGGCCGGCGGGCGCGGGACCCAGTACTTC.

This clonotype was counted ten times or more. CDR3 coding DNA: TGCGCCAGCATCCGCTCCTCAACTAATGAAAAACTGTTTTTT. As protein: CASIRSSTNEKLFF. This chain joins TRBV10-1 and TRBJ1-4; no definite D call. The CDR3 length is 14 residues. The germline V and J ends were trimmed by 7 bases and 0 bases, with 9 bases remaining between them. CDR1 WNHNN and CDR2 SYGVQD come from the germline V gene (reference sequence).